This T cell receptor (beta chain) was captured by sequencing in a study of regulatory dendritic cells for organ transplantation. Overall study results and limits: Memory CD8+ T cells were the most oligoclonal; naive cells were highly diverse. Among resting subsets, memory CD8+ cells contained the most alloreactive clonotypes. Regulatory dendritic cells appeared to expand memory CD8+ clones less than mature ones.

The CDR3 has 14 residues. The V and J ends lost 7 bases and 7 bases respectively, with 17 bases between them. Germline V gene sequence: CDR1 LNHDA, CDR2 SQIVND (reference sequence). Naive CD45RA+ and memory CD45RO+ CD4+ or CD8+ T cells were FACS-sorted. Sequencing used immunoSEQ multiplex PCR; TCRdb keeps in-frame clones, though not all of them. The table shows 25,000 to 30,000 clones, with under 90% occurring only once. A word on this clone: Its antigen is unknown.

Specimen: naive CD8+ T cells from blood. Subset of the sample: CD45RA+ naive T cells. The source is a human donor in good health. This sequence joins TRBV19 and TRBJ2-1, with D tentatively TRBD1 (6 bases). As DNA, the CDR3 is TGTGCCAGTAACCCGACAGGCGTTTGGAATGAGCAGTTCTTC. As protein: CASNPTGVWNEQFF.